The source of this TCR beta chain is a study of response to subunit inactivated influenza vaccine. Overall study findings and caveats: It was suggested by the authors that few new T cells are recruited by each seasonal influenza vaccination.

TCRdb re-analysed the RT-PCR reads in MiXCR, keeping a single row per CDR3 protein. The repertoire holds some 570,000 distinct CDR3 sequences, with approximately 10% as singletons. CDR1 and CDR2 (germline): SQVTM, ANQGSEA. Trimming shortened V by 1 base and J by 4 bases, and 11 bases separated the two germline ends. The length of the CDR3 is 13 residues. Concerning this clonotype itself: The antigen remains unidentified.

These data also featured in a second study, about T cells expressing NK-cell markers. In that study: With UMIs, 5'RACE template switching was used to make TCR beta cDNA. A range of about 1.0-8% of CD8+ T cells consisted of dominant NKG2C+ clonotypes in roughly 6 donors. These same clonotypes (in a handful of donors) also led the CD3+CD56-NKG2C+ fraction. Certain NKG2C+ T cell clones were expanded, and their HCMV specificity remained unclear.

This specimen consisted of PBMCs from blood, obtained on the day of vaccination. The clonotype comes from a man aged 45-60 years who received an inactivated influenza vaccine. This chain joins TRBV29-1 and TRBJ2-7; maybe TRBD2 (5 bases). The CDR3 DNA is TGCAGCGTTGAAGTAGGAGGCCAGTACGAGCAGTACTTC. Amino acids: CSVEVGGQYEQYF.